One and the same sample provided the 16 T cell receptor beta chains below, sequenced in a study of T cell repertoires and HLA-DP antigens. Some clones are missing from TCRdb's copy, which holds only in-frame ones; the method was immunoSEQ multiplex PCR. The sample consists of 55,000 to 80,000 clones, around 80% of them appearing once. Antigens of these TCRs are unknown. The sample comprised CD4+ T cells from PBMCs. These receptor sequences come from a man between 60 and 75 years old in good health and CMV-seronegative.

There are a few counts of this clone. The chain is built from TRBV7-2 and TRBJ2-3, with TRBD2 identical over 9 bases. Germline assignment: CDR1 SGHTA and CDR2 FQGNSA. Unmatched junction bases numbered 5, after V lost 7 bases and J lost 0 bases. CDR3 size: 15 residues. The CDR3, as DNA: TGTGCCAGCACCGTTACTAGCGGGAGCACAGATACGCAGTATTTT. As protein: CASTVTSGSTDTQYF.

The gene calls are TRBV7-6 and TRBJ2-1, with TRBD1 matching over 10 bases. Unmatched junction bases numbered 15, after V lost 5 bases and J lost 2 bases. This CDR3 spans 19 amino acids. Germline loops: CDR1 SGHVS, CDR2 FNYEAQ. The CDR3 region is CASSPVITTGGPTYNEQFF. CDR3 nucleotides: TGTGCCAGCAGCCCCGTAATAACGACAGGGGGCCCCACCTACAATGAGCAGTTCTTC.

J is TRBJ2-5 and V is TRBV11-3, with 9 positions matching TRBD2. CDR3 length equals 17 residues. From germline, CDR1 is SGHNT and CDR2 YENEEA. V lost 5 bases and J lost 2; bases outside the gene matches: 12. Here the CDR3 reads CASSPRSGGPSQETQYF. The CDR3 region has the DNA TGTGCCAGCAGCCCTCGGAGCGGGGGGCCCTCACAAGAGACCCAGTACTTC.

This clone was seen only once. The chain links TRBV7-2 to TRBJ2-5; TRBD2 is a possible D gene (6 bases). The CDR3 length is 15 residues. V was shortened by 5 bases and J by 2 bases, with 15 bases between the two germline ends. Per the germline V gene, CDR1 is SGHTA and CDR2 is FQGNSA. The CDR3 sequence: CASSVVSGYQETQYF. Here the CDR3 DNA reads TGTGCCAGCAGCGTGGTTAGCGGTTATCAAGAGACCCAGTACTTC.

The gene calls are TRBV6-1 and TRBJ2-7; D gene ambiguous. Per germline, CDR1 MNHNS and CDR2 SASEGT. The CDR3 runs 11 residues. Trimming cost V 8 bases and J 7 bases, with 12 bases left between them. Here the CDR3 reads CASAATVEQYF. As DNA, the CDR3 is TGTGCCAGCGCTGCCACAGTAGAGCAGTACTTC.

This sequence joins TRBV11-2 and TRBJ1-1; unclear D gene. In germline, CDR1 is SGHAT, CDR2 FQNNGV. The length of the CDR3 is 13 residues. Trimming cost V 5 bases and J 4 bases, with 11 bases left between them. CDR3 sequence reads: CASSVNKGTEAFF. The CDR3 DNA reads as TGTGCCAGCAGCGTGAACAAAGGCACTGAAGCTTTCTTT.

The V call is TRBV9, the J call TRBJ1-6, with a possible D match to TRBD1 (5 bases). V was trimmed by 3 bases and J by 10 bases, leaving 14 bases between them. Germline loops: CDR1 SGDLS, CDR2 YYNGEE. The CDR3 length is 14 residues. The CDR3 coding sequence is TGTGCCAGCAGCGGTCGGGGGGAGTTGTCACCCCTCCACTTT. It codes for CASSGRGELSPLHF.

The CDR3 spells CASSLGGGITGELFF. As DNA, the CDR3 is TGTGCCAGCAGCTTAGGGGGAGGTATCACCGGGGAGCTGTTTTTT. This rearrangement joins TRBV7-2 to TRBJ2-2; D is perhaps TRBD2 (6 bases). This CDR3 is 15 amino acids long. With 1 base removed from V and 4 bases from J, the gap between germline ends came to 10 bases. Per the germline V gene, CDR1 is SGHTA and CDR2 is FQGNSA.

J is TRBJ2-1 and V is TRBV19; TRBD2 agrees at 9 bases. Germline V gene sequence: CDR1 LNHDA, CDR2 SQIVND (reference sequence). The CDR3 totals 16 residues. V trimming: 5 bases; J trimming: 3 bases; junction bases outside the gene matches: 8. CDR3 DNA sequence: TGTGCCAGTAGTCCTCATAGCGGGAGCTTCTACAATGAGCAGTTCTTC. Translation: CASSPHSGSFYNEQFF.

The chain uses TRBV28 and TRBJ1-2; D is possibly TRBD1 (5 bases). Trimming pared 6 bases from V and 5 bases from J, leaving 16 bases between. The CDR3 runs to 14 residues. In germline, CDR1 is MDHEN, CDR2 SYDVKM. The CDR3 spells CASSSGTIGYGYTF. The CDR3 nucleotides are TGTGCCAGCAGCTCGGGGACCATCGGGTATGGCTACACCTTC.

This chain uses TRBV19 with TRBJ1-1, with no clear D. The CDR3 sequence is 13 residues long. Germline assignment: CDR1 LNHDA and CDR2 SQIVND (reference sequence). Between the trimmed V and J ends, which lost 5 bases and 3 bases, there was a span of 10 bases. The CDR3, as DNA: TGTGCCAGTAGTGTCGGTTTGGACACTGAAGCTTTCTTT. Translating it yields CASSVGLDTEAFF. Filled out from reference TRBV19 and TRBJ1-1, the complete variable domain reads DGGITQSPKYLFRKEGQNVTLSCEQNLNHDAMYWYRQDPGQGLRLIYYSQIVNDFQKGDIAEGYSVSREKKESFPLTVTSAQKNPTAFYLCASSVGLDTEAFFGQGTRLTVV.

The chain has TRBV9 and TRBJ2-2; D not certain. The V gene lost 4 bases and the J gene lost 2 bases, with 12 bases spanning the gap. The CDR3 extends over 15 amino acids. Germline CDR1 SGDLS, CDR2 YYNGEE. The CDR3: CASSQNNGNTGELFF. In DNA, the CDR3 is TGTGCCAGCAGCCAGAATAATGGCAACACCGGGGAGCTGTTTTTT.

V gene TRBV11-2 combines with J gene TRBJ1-1; no firm D call. CDR1 is SGHAT and CDR2 is FQNNGV in the germline V gene. Trimming removed 7 bases at V and 3 bases at J, with 12 bases between. The CDR3 runs 13 residues. In DNA form, the CDR3 reads TGTGCCAGCAACCCCTCCACGGACACTGAAGCTTTCTTT. Its translation: CASNPSTDTEAFF.

J is TRBJ2-2 and V is TRBV15, with unresolved D. The V and J ends lost 0 bases and 6 bases respectively, with 14 bases between them. CDR3 length: 16 amino acids. The germline V gene encodes CDR1 LNHNV and CDR2 YYDKDF (reference sequence). The CDR3 sequence is CATSRDLLGRAGELFF. For the CDR3, the DNA is TGTGCCACCAGCAGAGATTTATTAGGTCGAGCCGGGGAGCTGTTTTTT.

This chain joins TRBV7-3 and TRBJ1-1; a weak D match, TRBD1 (5 bases). The germline CDR1 and CDR2 sequences are SGHTA and FQGTGA. The CDR3 has 15 residues. V lost 4 bases, J lost 5 bases, and 17 bases lay in between. The CDR3 coding sequence is TGTGCCAGCAGCTCCCTCGGGCAGGGACGAACTGAAGCTTTCTTT. It encodes CASSSLGQGRTEAFF.

The chain recombines TRBV27 with TRBJ1-5, with D hard to call. V was clipped by 2 bases and J by 4 bases, with 12 bases between them. The CDR3 runs 15 residues. Germline V gives CDR1 MNHEY, CDR2 SMNVEV (reference sequence). In DNA form, the CDR3 reads TGTGCCAGCAGTTTACCGGAAGCAGAAAATCAGCCCCAGCATTTT. Its protein is CASSLPEAENQPQHF.